This entry is about one T cell receptor (beta chain). What it binds is not known. The PCR ran on 60 Vbeta and 13 Jbeta primers. Some clones are missing from TCRdb's copy, which holds only in-frame ones; the method was immunoSEQ multiplex PCR. Seen here are some 150,000 clones, roughly 73% observed once, and the top ten hold about 2.9%. This CDR3 is built from 17 residues. Germline V CDR1 and CDR2: SGHVS, FNYEAQ. V gave up 3 bases and J gave up 6 bases; unmatched junction bases: 12. The sample is drawn from a study of cytomegalovirus exposure and HLA in healthy donors. Study-wide results and caveats: As a later analysis revealed, most CMV-associated TCR beta chains appeared HLA-restricted. Earlier findings revealed that most TCR beta V segments proved productive either about 87% or about 30% of the time. Several V segments, TRBV6-2 and TRBV6-3 among them, could not be told apart and were dropped.

This sequence was found in a female donor in good health and CMV-seronegative. Sequenced input: PBMCs. The V gene is TRBV7-6, the J gene TRBJ2-1; 9 bases line up with TRBD1. The chain's CDR3 is CASSLDLPGTGPNEQFF. The CDR3 region has the DNA TGTGCCAGCAGCTTGGACCTCCCGGGGACAGGGCCCAATGAGCAGTTCTTC.